Presented here are 6 T cell receptor beta chains from one specimen sequenced in a study of cytomegalovirus exposure and HLA in healthy donors. Vbeta (60) and Jbeta (13) primers were used in the PCR. TCRdb's copy holds only in-frame clones and misses some; the assay was immunoSEQ multiplex PCR. The sample contains tens of thousands of clones, around 80% of which appear only once. The sequencing input was PBMCs. The receptor set was obtained from a male donor in good health and CMV-seropositive.

The rearrangement joins TRBV4-1 to TRBJ2-3; no firm D call. The CDR3 runs to 12 residues. Germline V gene lookup returns CDR1 MGHRA and CDR2 YSYEKL. V lost 2 bases to trimming and J lost 2 bases, with 2 bases between them. DNA for the CDR3: TGCGCCAGCAGCCAACTCACAGATACGCAGTATTTT. Encoded protein: CASSQLTDTQYF.

This clone turned up a few times. The J gene is TRBJ2-5, the V gene TRBV18, with D maybe TRBD2 (6 bases). This CDR3 comprises 13 residues. Germline CDR1 is KGHSH and CDR2 is LQKENI. V lost 2 bases, J lost 5 bases, and 9 bases lay in between. The CDR3 coding sequence is TGTGCCAGCTCACCATCTGGAGGGGAGACCCAGTACTTC. This encodes CASSPSGGETQYF.

This clone was detected a few times. The rearrangement links TRBV5-1 to TRBJ2-6, with TRBD2 matching over 15 bases. The germline CDR1 and CDR2 sequences are SGHRS and YFSETQ. This CDR3 comprises 18 residues. The J segment lost 1 base and the V segment lost 7 bases, leaving 6 bases of the junction unmatched. CDR3 residues: CASGLAGGRESGANVLTF. CDR3 nucleotides: TGCGCCAGCGGACTAGCGGGAGGGCGGGAATCTGGGGCCAACGTCCTGACTTTC.

The J gene is TRBJ2-5, the V gene TRBV7-8; TRBD1 matches 9 bases. Per germline, CDR1 SGHVS and CDR2 FQNEAQ. The J segment lost 3 bases and the V segment lost 3 bases, leaving 5 bases of the junction unmatched. There are 15 residues in the CDR3. The CDR3 spells CASSLDRGPKETQYF. For the CDR3, the DNA is TGTGCCAGCAGCTTGGACAGGGGCCCAAAAGAGACCCAGTACTTC.

The chain has TRBV5-1 and TRBJ2-5, with 9 bases identical to TRBD1. The length of the CDR3 is 14 residues. Germline V CDR1 and CDR2: SGHRS, YFSETQ. V dropped 3 bases and J dropped 4; count of bases not matched to a gene: 4. CDR3 nucleotide sequence: TGCGCCAGCAGCTCGGGACAGGGTGCAGAGACCCAGTACTTC. Translated, it gives CASSSGQGAETQYF.

The gene calls are TRBV6-1 and TRBJ2-3; D gene ambiguous. V lost 0 bases, J lost 2 bases, and 9 bases lay in between. The CDR3 spans 15 residues. Germline-derived CDR1 and CDR2 are MNHNS and SASEGT. This CDR3 reads CASSEALGNTDTQYF. CDR3 nucleotides: TGTGCCAGCAGTGAAGCGCTGGGCAACACAGATACGCAGTATTTT.